A selection of T cell receptor beta chains follows, all from one sample in a study of blood T cell repertoires in COVID-19. Some clones are missing from TCRdb's copy, which holds only in-frame ones; the method was immunoSEQ multiplex PCR. The sample yields nearly 300,000 clones, about 81% seen once. The source material was peripheral blood. The receptors stem from a human donor with COVID-19, enrolled during active disease. The donor label of this sample is uncertain. CDR3s include the opening cysteine and the closing phenylalanine or tryptophan. The order of the fields is D gene, clone size, J gene, V gene, CDR3 protein, CDR3 DNA. The D gene is left open where the match is weak. Size is stated for part of the rows, as once, few or many counts, or as a class when the clone is expanded.

. | . | TRBJ1-5 | TRBV12-3/TRBV12-4 | CASSNLRDQHF | TGTGCCAGCAGTAACCTCAGGGATCAGCATTTT
. | . | TRBJ2-2 | TRBV27 | CASSLLTGELFF | TGTGCCAGCAGTCTCCTCACCGGGGAGCTGTTTTTT
. | . | TRBJ1-5 | TRBV18 | CASSPRVREQPQHF | TGTGCCAGCTCACCGAGGGTACGCGAACAGCCCCAGCATTTT
. | . | TRBJ2-3 | TRBV5-1 | CASTFMGADTQYF | TGCGCCAGCACCTTTATGGGCGCTGATACGCAGTATTTT
. | once | TRBJ2-1 | TRBV19 | CASSIGTNNEQFF | TGTGCCAGTAGTATAGGGACTAACAATGAGCAGTTCTTC
TRBD2 | . | TRBJ2-2 | TRBV3-1/TRBV3-2 | CASSQGLAGELFF | TGTGCCAGCAGCCAGGGACTAGCGGGAGAGCTGTTTTTT
. | . | TRBJ1-1 | TRBV27 | CASSLLGGRRAEAFF | TGTGCCAGCAGCCTCCTCGGAGGGAGGAGAGCTGAAGCTTTCTTT
. | . | TRBJ2-3 | TRBV4-1 | CASSQLQGPATQYF | TGCGCCAGCAGCCAACTTCAGGGCCCAGCTACGCAGTATTTT
TRBD2 | . | TRBJ2-1 | TRBV3-1/TRBV3-2 | CASSQPSGRAGEQFF | TGTGCCAGCAGCCAACCTAGCGGGAGGGCCGGTGAGCAGTTCTTC
. | . | TRBJ2-3 | TRBV18 | CASSPLQDTQYF | TGTGCCAGCTCACCACTCCAAGATACGCAGTATTTT
. | . | TRBJ2-3 | TRBV19 | CASSIRGSDTQYF | TGTGCCAGTAGTATAAGGGGATCAGATACGCAGTATTTT
. | . | TRBJ2-1 | TRBV9 | CASSVGVAVNGVWSYNEQFF | TGTGCCAGCAGCGTAGGAGTCGCAGTTAACGGGGTTTGGTCCTACAATGAGCAGTTCTTC
. | . | TRBJ1-6 | TRBV11-2 | CASSLGGHLSYNSPLHF | TGTGCCAGCAGCTTAGGGGGACACCTCTCCTATAATTCACCCCTCCACTTT
. | . | TRBJ1-1 | TRBV7-9 | CASSLRPAAMNTEAFF | TGTGCCAGCAGCTTGAGGCCGGCCGCTATGAACACTGAAGCTTTCTTT
TRBD2 | . | TRBJ2-1 | TRBV9 | CASSAGTSGRVDNEQFF | TGTGCCAGCAGCGCCGGGACTAGCGGGAGGGTCGACAATGAGCAGTTCTTC
. | . | TRBJ1-5 | TRBV4-3 | CASSQVTGLQQPQHF | TGCGCCAGCAGCCAAGTAACAGGTCTACAGCAGCCCCAGCATTTT
TRBD1 | . | TRBJ2-5 | TRBV12-5 | CASGFGTEETQYF | TGTGCTAGTGGTTTCGGGACAGAAGAGACCCAGTACTTC
. | many | TRBJ1-1 | TRBV18 | CASSQNRENTEAFF | TGTGCCAGCTCCCAGAACAGGGAGAACACTGAAGCTTTCTTT
TRBD2 | . | TRBJ2-5 | TRBV9 | CASSVGGSQETQYF | TGTGCCAGCAGCGTGGGGGGGAGTCAAGAGACCCAGTACTTC
TRBD2 | . | TRBJ2-1 | TRBV7-3 | CASSSTSGKLGNEQFF | TGTGCCAGCAGCTCGACTAGCGGGAAATTGGGGAATGAGCAGTTCTTC
TRBD1 | . | TRBJ2-5 | TRBV28 | CASSSPGQRYQETQYF | TGTGCCAGCAGTTCCCCGGGACAGAGGTACCAAGAGACCCAGTACTTC
TRBD1 | . | TRBJ1-2 | TRBV19 | CASSMGQAYGYTF | TGTGCCAGTAGTATGGGACAGGCGTATGGCTACACCTTC
. | . | TRBJ1-2 | TRBV3-1/TRBV3-2 | CASTLGLNYGYTF | TGTGCCAGCACATTGGGCCTTAACTATGGCTACACCTTC
TRBD2 | . | TRBJ2-2 | TRBV12-5 | CASGSGLVGGELFF | TGTGCTAGTGGTTCTGGACTAGTTGGTGGGGAGCTGTTTTTT
TRBD2 | . | TRBJ2-1 | TRBV5-1 | CASSFVGGETYNEQFF | TGCGCCAGCAGCTTTGTCGGGGGGGAGACCTACAATGAGCAGTTCTTC
TRBD1 | many | TRBJ2-1 | TRBV6-6 | CASSPIPGTGGTYNEQFF | TGTGCCAGCAGTCCCATCCCCGGGACAGGGGGCACTTACAATGAGCAGTTCTTC
TRBD1 | . | TRBJ1-2 | TRBV6-5 | CASSPTGGVYGYTF | TGTGCCAGCAGCCCGACAGGGGGCGTCTATGGCTACACCTTC
TRBD1 | few | TRBJ2-7 | TRBV9 | CASSPDRGLNEQYF | TGTGCCAGCAGCCCTGACAGGGGGCTGAACGAGCAGTACTTC
. | . | TRBJ1-1 | TRBV10-1 | CASSDGTNTEAFF | TGCGCCAGCAGTGATGGCACGAACACTGAAGCTTTCTTT
. | . | TRBJ2-3 | TRBV1 | CTSSQKLAGGPWGTDTQYF | TGCACCAGCAGCCAGAAACTAGCGGGAGGGCCGTGGGGCACAGATACGCAGTATTTT
TRBD1 | few | TRBJ2-7 | TRBV12-3/TRBV12-4 | CASSPWTGGEQYF | TGTGCCAGCAGTCCTTGGACAGGGGGCGAGCAGTACTTC
TRBD2 | . | TRBJ2-3 | TRBV23-1 | CASSQVTIAGGSTDTQYF | TGCGCCAGCAGTCAAGTCACAATAGCGGGAGGTAGCACAGATACGCAGTATTTT
TRBD1 | . | TRBJ2-2 | TRBV5-6 | CASTVDRGRNTGELFF | TGTGCCAGCACCGTCGACAGGGGGAGGAACACCGGGGAGCTGTTTTTT
. | . | TRBJ2-7 | TRBV20-1 | CSATGTYEQYF | TGCAGTGCTACAGGGACCTACGAGCAGTACTTC
TRBD1 | . | TRBJ1-4 | TRBV7-6 | CASSYAGTGGEKLFF | TGTGCCAGCAGCTATGCCGGGACAGGGGGTGAAAAACTGTTTTTT
. | . | TRBJ1-2 | TRBV11-2 | CASSPDPQWYGYTF | TGTGCCAGCAGCCCCGATCCCCAGTGGTATGGCTACACCTTC
TRBD1 | . | TRBJ1-3 | TRBV4-1 | CASSQQGQGTGNTIYF | TGCGCCAGCAGCCAGCAGGGACAGGGTACTGGAAACACCATATATTTT
TRBD2 | . | TRBJ2-2 | TRBV30 | CAWLAGPNTGELFF | TGTGCCTGGTTAGCGGGTCCGAACACCGGGGAGCTGTTTTTT